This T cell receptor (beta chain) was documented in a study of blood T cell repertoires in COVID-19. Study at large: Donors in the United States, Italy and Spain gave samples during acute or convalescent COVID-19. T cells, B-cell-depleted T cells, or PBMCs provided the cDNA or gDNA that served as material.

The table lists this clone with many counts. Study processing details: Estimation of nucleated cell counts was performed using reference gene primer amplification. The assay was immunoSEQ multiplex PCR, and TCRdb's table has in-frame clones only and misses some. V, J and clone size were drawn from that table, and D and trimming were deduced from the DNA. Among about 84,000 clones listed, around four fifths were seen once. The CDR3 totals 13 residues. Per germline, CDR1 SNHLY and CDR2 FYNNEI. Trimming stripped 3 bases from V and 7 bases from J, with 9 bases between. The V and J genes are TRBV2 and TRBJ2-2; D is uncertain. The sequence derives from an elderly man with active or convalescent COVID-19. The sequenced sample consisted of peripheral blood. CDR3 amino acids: CASSDPGVGELFF. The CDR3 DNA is TGTGCCAGCAGTGACCCTGGAGTCGGGGAGCTGTTTTTT.